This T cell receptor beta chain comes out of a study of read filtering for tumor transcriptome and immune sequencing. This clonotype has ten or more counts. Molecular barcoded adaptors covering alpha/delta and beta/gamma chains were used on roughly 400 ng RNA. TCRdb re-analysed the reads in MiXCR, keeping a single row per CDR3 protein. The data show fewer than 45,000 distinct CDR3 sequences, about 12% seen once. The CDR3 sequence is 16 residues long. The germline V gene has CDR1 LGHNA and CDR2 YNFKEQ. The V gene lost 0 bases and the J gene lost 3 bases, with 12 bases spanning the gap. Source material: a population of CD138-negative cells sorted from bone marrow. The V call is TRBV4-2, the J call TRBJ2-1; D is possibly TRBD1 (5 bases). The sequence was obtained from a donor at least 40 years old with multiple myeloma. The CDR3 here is CASSQEPTGYYNEQFF. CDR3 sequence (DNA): TGTGCCAGCAGCCAAGAGCCTACAGGATACTACAATGAGCAGTTCTTC.